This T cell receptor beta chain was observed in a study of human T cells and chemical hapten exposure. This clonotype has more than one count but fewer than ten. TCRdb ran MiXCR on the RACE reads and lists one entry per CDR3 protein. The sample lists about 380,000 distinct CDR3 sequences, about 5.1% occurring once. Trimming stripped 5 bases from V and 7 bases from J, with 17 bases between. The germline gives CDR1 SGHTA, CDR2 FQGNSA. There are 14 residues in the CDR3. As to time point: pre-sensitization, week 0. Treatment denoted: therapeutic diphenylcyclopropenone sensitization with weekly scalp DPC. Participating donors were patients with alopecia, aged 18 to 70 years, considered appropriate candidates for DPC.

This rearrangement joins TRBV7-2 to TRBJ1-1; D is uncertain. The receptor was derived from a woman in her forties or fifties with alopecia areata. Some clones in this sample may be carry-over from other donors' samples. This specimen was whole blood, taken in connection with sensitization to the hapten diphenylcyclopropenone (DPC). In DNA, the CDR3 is TGTGCCAGCAGCGCAACGACACATTCAATTGAAGCTTTCTTT. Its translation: CASSATTHSIEAFF.